Listed below are T cell receptor beta chains from one sample, sequenced in a study of human T cells and chemical hapten exposure. TCRdb recomputed calls from the RACE reads with MiXCR, one row per CDR3 protein. The sample yields roughly 140,000 distinct CDR3 sequences, 12% seen once. Here the sequenced sample was whole blood, taken in connection with sensitization to the hapten diphenylcyclopropenone (DPC). The receptor source for this set is a woman between 50 and 59 years old with alopecia areata. Some clones in this sample may be carry-over from other donors' samples. Both conserved end residues are part of each CDR3. The size field is filled for only some rows; it gives once, few, many or a size class.

clone_size,j_call,v_call,cdr3_aa
.,TRBJ1-2,TRBV7-9,CASSLKSVGYTF
many,TRBJ1-5,TRBV6-2/TRBV6-3,CASKTALRAPQHF
many,TRBJ2-1,TRBV5-1,CASSFQGAAYNEQFF
many,TRBJ2-1,TRBV12-3/TRBV12-4,CASSFRQGHNEQFF
few,TRBJ2-5,TRBV19,CASSRTGTGNYQETQYF
.,TRBJ2-3,TRBV29-1,CSGDRDTQYF
.,TRBJ2-7,TRBV2,CASERGGYEQYF
.,TRBJ2-3,TRBV20-1,CSASYRLEGTDTQYF
few,TRBJ2-1,TRBV14,CASSQRGGSPGNEQFF
few,TRBJ2-5,TRBV14,CASSQDKAMKATQYF
few,TRBJ2-7,TRBV27,CASSPRGFSYEQYF
few,TRBJ2-1,TRBV20-1,CSARREAGVGEQFF
many,TRBJ1-5,TRBV3-1,CASAAGINQPQHF
few,TRBJ2-7,TRBV9,CASSVGPGTGSYEQYF
.,TRBJ2-3,TRBV27,CASRPPQGTQYF
.,TRBJ2-5,TRBV14,CASSQHGLAETQYF
few,TRBJ2-3,TRBV7-3,CASSLGAGLSDTQYF
few,TRBJ2-5,TRBV2,CASGAAGETQYF
.,TRBJ1-3,TRBV12-3/TRBV12-4,CASSLGALSGNTIYF
many,TRBJ2-5,TRBV27,CASANYQETQYF
.,TRBJ2-2,TRBV13,CASKWRDTGELFF
many,TRBJ2-1,TRBV11-3,CASKGTGSNEQFF
many,TRBJ2-7,TRBV6-1,CAGGKGTYEQYF
few,TRBJ2-1,TRBV7-9,CASSLAGGLAANEQFF
many,TRBJ2-3,TRBV19,CATSRVDLDTDTQYF
.,TRBJ2-1,TRBV29-1,CSVPMPGVGNEQFF
many,TRBJ2-3,TRBV12-3/TRBV12-4,CASRRLTSADTQYF
.,TRBJ2-5,TRBV5-1,CASSLAEGAETQYF
.,TRBJ2-7,TRBV7-6,CASSLAGELGEQYF
few,TRBJ2-1,TRBV2,CASSVKGDEQFF
many,TRBJ2-7,TRBV20-1,CSAGRVAGVEQYF
.,TRBJ2-1,TRBV6-6,CASSQTGKARNEQFF
.,TRBJ2-4,TRBV20-1,CSVPGSAKNIQYF
.,TRBJ2-3,TRBV7-2,CASSPSSPGVDTQYF
.,TRBJ2-1,TRBV5-8,CASSPGRRLAGGPLNEQFF
.,TRBJ1-3,TRBV9,CASSKNHQGGGNTIYF
many,TRBJ2-7,TRBV4-3,CASSQARTGHYF
many,TRBJ2-2,TRBV5-4,CASSSSGRGTGELFF
.,TRBJ1-2,TRBV6-6,CASMFGGLRLGYTF
.,TRBJ2-1,TRBV20-1,CSAPSTSGRADEQFF
.,TRBJ2-1,TRBV20-1,CSAPLELIGEQFF
many,TRBJ1-1,TRBV30,CAWNSNRGFTEAFF
.,TRBJ1-5,TRBV19,CASNADAGGNQPQHF
many,TRBJ2-1,TRBV12-3/TRBV12-4,CASSSHNSNEQFF
few,TRBJ2-5,TRBV5-1,CASSLVPSGSQTQYF
many,TRBJ2-3,TRBV14,CASSRLVGTDTQYF
few,TRBJ2-5,TRBV28,CASRLRGGWYETQYF
few,TRBJ1-1,TRBV18,CASSPSTAAEAFF
many,TRBJ2-7,TRBV29-1,CSVEAEPGQAHPYEQYF
few,TRBJ2-4,TRBV27,CASSTTGTKNIQYF
few,TRBJ1-4,TRBV21-1,CASSHGQGSSNEKLFF
many,TRBJ2-1,TRBV7-6,CASSRTSGSGDNEQFF